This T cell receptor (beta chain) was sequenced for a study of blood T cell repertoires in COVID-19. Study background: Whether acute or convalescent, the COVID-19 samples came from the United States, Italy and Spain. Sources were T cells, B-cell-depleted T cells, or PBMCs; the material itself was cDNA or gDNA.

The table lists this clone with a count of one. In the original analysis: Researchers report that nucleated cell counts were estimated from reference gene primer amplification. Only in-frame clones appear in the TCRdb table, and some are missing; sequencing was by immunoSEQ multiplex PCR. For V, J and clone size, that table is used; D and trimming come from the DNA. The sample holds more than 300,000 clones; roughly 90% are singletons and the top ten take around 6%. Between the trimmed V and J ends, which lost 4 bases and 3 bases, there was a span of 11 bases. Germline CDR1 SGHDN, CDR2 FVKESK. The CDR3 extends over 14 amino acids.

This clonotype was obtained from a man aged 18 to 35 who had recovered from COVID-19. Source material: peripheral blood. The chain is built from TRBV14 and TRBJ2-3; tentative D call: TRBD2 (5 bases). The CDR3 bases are TGTGCCAGCAGCCGAGGGCAAGAGACAGATACGCAGTATTTT. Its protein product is CASSRGQETDTQYF.